The clone carrying this T cell receptor (beta chain) was recorded at least ten times. What it recognizes is unknown. The data were obtained in a study of T cells in Graves' hyperthyroidism and ophthalmopathy. The study, taken as a whole, reports: Blood also carried most thyroid clonotypes expanded above 0.001. Ophthalmopathy was distinguished from stable hyperthyroidism by 13 V-J signatures.

Ophthalmopathy cases scored 3 or more on the Clinical Activity Score and 4 or more on NOSPECS grade, with duration below 3 months. Clinical symptoms, serum thyroxine, TRAb, thyroid ultrasound and orbital computed tomography established diagnosis. Using RNA transcripts as the source, TCR beta CDR3 regions were amplified. TCR CDR3 underwent first-round RT-PCR with the HTBI primer set. TCRdb itself ran the multiplex PCR reads through MiXCR, one entry per CDR3 protein. The sample includes fewer than 250,000 distinct CDR3 sequences, roughly 22% of them seen just once. V was pared by 4 bases and J by 0 bases, with 16 bases between. Looked up from germline, CDR1 is MNHNS and CDR2 is SASEGT. The CDR3 sequence is 16 residues long.

The rearrangement links TRBV6-1 to TRBJ2-7; no reliable D call. The TCR sequence derives from a woman aged 40 to 50 with Graves' ophthalmopathy. The sequenced material came from blood. In DNA form, the CDR3 reads TGTGCCAGCAGTGCATCAACCTTCGGATTCTCCTACGAGCAGTACTTC. Residues: CASSASTFGFSYEQYF.